These 18 T cell receptor beta chains came from one sample sequenced in a study of cytomegalovirus exposure and HLA in healthy donors (dated by TCRdb to between 2016 and 2019). Libraries were built with the immunoSEQ multiplex PCR assay. TCRdb obtained this table from immuneACCESS and retained in-frame rearrangements with V and J assigned. These tables miss some clones; where compared with another copy, unresolved V genes account for less than half of the shortfall, and the remainder is unexplained. The sample records around 150,000 clones, approximately 90% of which are singletons. The ten largest clones represent about 2.7% of the sample. The sequencing sample was made of PBMCs. All receptors come from a man aged 18 to 29 in good health and CMV-seronegative.

This chain uses TRBV19 with TRBJ1-2; D is possibly TRBD1 (6 bases). The ends were cut back, 4 bases at V and 2 bases at J, with 8 bases in the middle. Germline CDR1 LNHDA, CDR2 SQIVND (reference sequence). The CDR3 contains 13 residues. The CDR3 DNA reads TGTGCCAGTAGTACACAGGGAAACTATGGCTACACCTTC. Translating gives CASSTQGNYGYTF.

V usage is TRBV19 and J usage is TRBJ1-5; 7 nucleotides agree with TRBD1. CDR1 is LNHDA and CDR2 is SQIVND in the germline V gene (reference sequence). The junction had 7 bases not matched to a gene; V was cut back by 1 base and J by 7 bases. This CDR3 has 15 amino acids. Here the CDR3 DNA reads TGTGCCAGTAGTATAGCGGGGCAGGGGGGCCAGCCCCAGCATTTT. It specifies CASSIAGQGGQPQHF.

This clone was detected a few times. The chain joins TRBV4-1 to TRBJ1-1, with 10 bases that match TRBD1. Trimming cost V 5 bases and J 0 bases; bases outside gene matches: 6. The CDR3 covers 16 residues. The germline V gene has CDR1 MGHRA and CDR2 YSYEKL. In nucleotides, the CDR3 is TGCGCCAGCAGCTTAGGGGACAGGGGCATGAACACTGAAGCTTTCTTT. It encodes CASSLGDRGMNTEAFF.

The chain employs TRBV6-5 and TRBJ1-2; TRBD1 is a possible D gene (5 bases). Germline assignment: CDR1 MNHEY and CDR2 SVGAGI. V lost 4 bases and J 8 bases, leaving 17 bases between the germline ends. The CDR3 is made up of 14 amino acids. The CDR3 spells CASSFRLTGVGYTF. CDR3 in DNA: TGTGCCAGCAGTTTCCGCCTGACGGGGGTCGGCTACACCTTC.

The chain has TRBV5-1 and TRBJ2-1, with 9 bases matching TRBD2. V trimming: 5 bases; J trimming: 3 bases; junction bases outside the gene matches: 6. This CDR3 spans 15 amino acids. Germline V gene sequence: CDR1 SGHRS, CDR2 YFSETQ. For the CDR3, the DNA is TGCGCCAGCAGACCCCTAGCGGGAAGCTACAATGAGCAGTTCTTC. This sequence encodes CASRPLAGSYNEQFF.

The genes are TRBV5-8 and TRBJ2-5; 10 bases fit TRBD1. CDR3 length equals 15 residues. The germline gives CDR1 SGHTS, CDR2 YDEGEE. V was clipped by 10 bases and J by 2 bases; unmatched bases: 11. CDR3 bases: TGTGCCGGCCATCCGGGACAGGGGCCTCAAGAGACCCAGTACTTC. It codes for CAGHPGQGPQETQYF.

The chain is built from TRBV27 and TRBJ2-3; 10 bases align to TRBD1. Trimming took 9 bases from V and 2 from J; bases not matched to a gene: 5. Germline assignment: CDR1 MNHEY and CDR2 SMNVEV (reference sequence). This CDR3 is 14 amino acids long. The CDR3 reads CASSDRGFTDTQYF. The DNA for the CDR3 is TGTGCCAGTTCGGACAGGGGGTTCACAGATACGCAGTATTTT.

The chain couples TRBV2 to TRBJ2-5; TRBD1 aligns across 7 bases. Germline CDR1 is SNHLY and CDR2 is FYNNEI. Trimming removed 6 bases from V and 0 bases from J; junction bases left unmatched: 16. CDR3 length: 18 residues. Here the CDR3 reads CASRDRQGTTPYQETQYF. CDR3 in DNA: TGTGCCAGCAGGGACCGACAGGGTACAACTCCATACCAAGAGACCCAGTACTTC.

This rearrangement joins TRBV5-6 to TRBJ2-7, with D perhaps TRBD2 (5 bases). V was clipped by 0 bases and J by 2 bases, with 12 bases between them. CDR1 and CDR2 (germline): SGHDT, YYEEEE. The CDR3 spans 15 residues. In nucleotides, the CDR3 is TGTGCCAGCAGCTTGGATCGAGGGCTGACCTACGAGCAGTACGTC. This translates into CASSLDRGLTYEQYV.

This chain joins TRBV5-6 and TRBJ2-7; 10 bases are a match to TRBD1. This CDR3 is 14 amino acids long. The junction had 6 bases not matched to a gene; V was cut back by 3 bases and J by 6 bases. CDR1 and CDR2 (germline): SGHDT, YYEEEE. CDR3 coding DNA: TGTGCCAGCAGCTCGGGACAGGGGACGGGCGAGCAGTACGTC. Amino acids: CASSSGQGTGEQYV.

V gene TRBV7-9 combines with J gene TRBJ2-2; a possible D gene is TRBD2 (7 bases). CDR3 size: 15 residues. Between the trimmed V and J ends, which lost 1 base and 11 bases, there was a span of 17 bases. Germline-derived CDR1 and CDR2 are SEHNR and FQNEAQ (reference sequence). The CDR3 DNA sequence: TGTGCCAGCAGCTTAGAGGGGGGGCCGATGGGCGAGCTGTTTTTT. It translates to CASSLEGGPMGELFF.

The chain is built from TRBV28 and TRBJ2-1, with TRBD1 identical over 12 bases. Trimming at V came to 6 bases and at J to 12 bases, leaving 12 bases not matched to a gene. The CDR3 extends over 15 amino acids. CDR1 is MDHEN, CDR2 SYDVKM, per germline. DNA of the CDR3: TGTGCCAGCAGCTCGAGGGGACAGGGGGCCGCTGGGCAGTTCTTC. Protein: CASSSRGQGAAGQFF.

This rearrangement joins TRBV5-1 to TRBJ1-3; TRBD1 matches at 8 bases. Trimming cost V 4 bases and J 1 base; bases outside gene matches: 7. CDR1 SGHRS and CDR2 YFSETQ come from the germline V gene. CDR3 length: 16 residues. The CDR3 reads CASSLIGQGSGNTIYF. The CDR3 nucleotides are TGCGCCAGCAGCCTTATAGGACAGGGTTCTGGAAACACCATATATTTT.

This chain uses TRBV7-9 with TRBJ2-7; TRBD2 matches at 8 bases. The V gene end was trimmed by 4 bases and the J gene end by 4 bases; junction bases not matched to a gene: 6. Germline V lookup: CDR1 SEHNR, CDR2 FQNEAQ (reference sequence). The CDR3 consists of 14 residues. As DNA, the CDR3 is TGTGCCAGCAGCTCCGCGGGAGGAGGTTACGAGCAGTACTTC. This translates into CASSSAGGGYEQYF. Full variable domain (outside the CDR3, taken from reference TRBV7-9 and TRBJ2-7): DTGVSQNPRHKITKRGQNVTFRCDPISEHNRLYWYRQTLGQGPEFLTYFQNEAQLEKSRLLSDRFSAERPKGSFSTLEIQRTEQGDSAMYLCASSSAGGGYEQYFGPGTRLTVT.

The chain recombines TRBV28 with TRBJ1-2; 9 nucleotides line up with TRBD1. CDR3 length: 13 residues. The trim removed 7 bases at V and 2 bases at J, leaving 2 bases unmatched. The germline V gene encodes CDR1 MDHEN and CDR2 SYDVKM. The CDR3, as DNA: TGTGCCAGCAAACAGGGGGCGAACTATGGCTACACCTTC. Encoded protein: CASKQGANYGYTF.

The chain employs TRBV19 and TRBJ1-2; 9 nucleotides line up with TRBD1. Germline V gene lookup returns CDR1 LNHDA and CDR2 SQIVND (reference sequence). V gave up 2 bases and J gave up 3 bases; unmatched junction bases: 7. The length of the CDR3 is 16 residues. CDR3 amino acids: CASSITGGAPDYGYTF. The DNA of the CDR3 is TGTGCCAGTAGTATAACAGGGGGCGCCCCTGACTATGGCTACACCTTC.

This chain joins TRBV11-3 and TRBJ2-1, with 9 bases matching TRBD1. The CDR3 covers 14 residues. Germline V gives CDR1 SGHNT, CDR2 YENEEA. J lost 5 bases, V lost 2 bases, and 1 base had no gene match. The CDR3 here is CASSLTGGNNEQFF. The CDR3 coding sequence is TGTGCCAGCAGCTTAACAGGGGGCAACAATGAGCAGTTCTTC.

The CDR3 spells CASSFPQGNTEAFF. The CDR3 DNA follows: TGTGCCAGCAGTTTTCCCCAGGGGAACACTGAAGCTTTCTTT. The chain recombines TRBV28 with TRBJ1-1; TRBD1 might be the D (5 bases). This CDR3 is 14 amino acids long. Per the germline V gene, CDR1 is MDHEN and CDR2 is SYDVKM. V was pared by 3 bases and J by 1 base, with 9 bases between.